These 26 T cell receptor beta chains were all obtained from the same sample, sequenced in a study of cytomegalovirus exposure and HLA in healthy donors. 60 Vbeta and 13 Jbeta primers were used in PCR. Repertoires were generated with immunoSEQ multiplex PCR, while TCRdb's copy carries only in-frame clones and drops some. There are some 120,000 clones in the sample; around 80% occur only once, and more than 0.2% lies in the top ten. Source material: PBMCs. These receptors all come from a man over 45 in good health and CMV-seronegative.

This chain joins TRBV7-2 and TRBJ2-5; a possible D gene is TRBD2 (6 bases). The germline gives CDR1 SGHTA, CDR2 FQGNSA. The germline V and J ends were trimmed by 1 base and 6 bases, with 15 bases remaining between them. CDR3 length: 15 residues. CDR3 coding DNA: TGTGCCAGCAGCTTAGGTCCCCTCGGGGGACAGACCCAGTACTTC. It specifies CASSLGPLGGQTQYF.

The rearrangement joins TRBV2 to TRBJ1-5, with D maybe TRBD1 (5 bases). The CDR3 runs to 13 residues. Trimming took off 8 bases at V and 5 bases at J, with 13 bases between the two ends. The germline CDR1 and CDR2 sequences are SNHLY and FYNNEI. CDR3 in DNA: TGTGCCAGCCATCTGGGGGGGGATCAGCCCCAGCATTTT. Residues: CASHLGGDQPQHF.

A single count supports this clone. This sequence joins TRBV11-2 and TRBJ2-1; 10 bases match TRBD2. CDR3 length: 14 amino acids. Per germline, CDR1 SGHAT and CDR2 FQNNGV. J was trimmed by 7 bases and V by 2 bases; bases with no gene match: 2. The CDR3 region has the DNA TGTGCCAGCAGCTTAACTAGCGGGGAAAATGAGCAGTTCTTC. It yields the protein CASSLTSGENEQFF.

This chain joins TRBV2 and TRBJ1-5; the D gene is possibly TRBD1 (5 bases). Germline V gene data show CDR1 as SNHLY and CDR2 as FYNNEI. V was trimmed by 4 bases and J by 7 bases, leaving 11 bases between them. CDR3 length: 13 amino acids. As DNA, the CDR3 is TGTGCCAGCAGTGGGGGGGAGCCCCAGCCCCAGCATTTT. Residues: CASSGGEPQPQHF.

This clone appeared a single time. The V gene is TRBV28, the J gene TRBJ1-4; no clear D gene. The V end was cut by 3 bases, the J end by 4 bases, with 9 bases between. Germline V gene lookup returns CDR1 MDHEN and CDR2 SYDVKM. CDR3 size: 14 residues. The DNA of the CDR3 is TGTGCCAGCAGTTTTGGTCAGGATAATGAAAAACTGTTTTTT. It translates to CASSFGQDNEKLFF.

The chain links TRBV7-9 to TRBJ2-2; 7 bases are a match to TRBD2. The germline CDR1 and CDR2 sequences are SEHNR and FQNEAQ (reference sequence). Unmatched junction bases numbered 11, after V lost 4 bases and J lost 0 bases. The length of the CDR3 is 18 residues. CDR3 region: CASSSRQGGPANTGELFF. CDR3 in DNA: TGTGCCAGCAGCTCGCGCCAGGGAGGGCCCGCGAACACCGGGGAGCTGTTTTTT.

The chain recombines TRBV4-2 with TRBJ1-3; no firm D call. The ends were cut back, 6 bases at V and 3 bases at J, with 18 bases in the middle. Germline V gives CDR1 LGHNA, CDR2 YNFKEQ. The CDR3 sequence is 16 residues long. The CDR3 reads CASRSGWPGDGNTIYF. The DNA for the CDR3 is TGTGCCAGCAGGTCGGGTTGGCCCGGGGATGGAAACACCATATATTTT.

The rearrangement uses TRBV29-1 and TRBJ2-5, with 9 positions matching TRBD1. CDR1 and CDR2 (germline): SQVTM, ANQGSEA. Losses at the gene ends were 4 bases for V and 5 bases for J; bases not matched to a gene: 8. The CDR3 loop spans 14 amino acids. CDR3 bases: TGCAGCGTTGGGGGGGGACAGGGAAGGGAGACCCAGTACTTC. It codes for CSVGGGQGRETQYF.

The gene calls are TRBV7-8 and TRBJ2-7; D is unclear. The CDR3 runs 15 residues. In germline, CDR1 is SGHVS, CDR2 FQNEAQ. The germline V and J ends were trimmed by 1 base and 2 bases, with 12 bases remaining between them. This CDR3 reads CASSLGQVRAYEQYF. The CDR3 DNA is TGTGCCAGCAGCTTAGGCCAAGTCCGAGCCTACGAGCAGTACTTC.

This clone appeared a single time. The CDR3 loop is CASSAQGIQETQYF. CDR3 bases: TGTGCCAGTAGTGCCCAGGGGATCCAAGAGACCCAGTACTTC. V usage is TRBV19 and J usage is TRBJ2-5, with D possibly TRBD1 on 6 matching bases. The CDR3 has 14 amino acids. V was shortened by 5 bases and J by 1 base, with 11 bases between the two germline ends. Germline values: CDR1 LNHDA, CDR2 SQIVND (reference sequence).

This rearrangement joins TRBV9 to TRBJ2-1; 15 bases map to TRBD2. V was pared by 4 bases and J by 2 bases, with 7 bases of the junction left unmatched. The CDR3 consists of 18 residues. Germline values: CDR1 SGDLS, CDR2 YYNGEE. The CDR3 DNA follows: TGTGCCAGCAGCTCGGGGACTAGCGGGAGGAGTACCTACAATGAGCAGTTCTTC. Its protein is CASSSGTSGRSTYNEQFF.

This clone was recorded a few times. The rearrangement links TRBV2 to TRBJ2-7, with no clear D. Trimming pared 5 bases from V and 6 bases from J, leaving 14 bases between. The length of the CDR3 is 13 residues. Germline-derived CDR1 and CDR2 are SNHLY and FYNNEI. CDR3 sequence (DNA): TGTGCCAGCAGTCGGCAACCACCGGGCGAGCAGTACTTC. It codes for CASSRQPPGEQYF.

The chain couples TRBV9 to TRBJ1-1; TRBD1 aligns across 8 bases. The trim removed 3 bases at V and 5 bases at J, leaving 9 bases unmatched. Germline V gives CDR1 SGDLS, CDR2 YYNGEE. This CDR3 has 15 residues. CDR3 sequence: CASSAYTGGSTEAFF. As DNA, the CDR3 is TGTGCCAGCAGCGCATATACAGGGGGAAGTACTGAAGCTTTCTTT.

The J gene is TRBJ1-6, the V gene TRBV28; D might be TRBD1 (6 bases). Trimming shortened V by 8 bases and J by 7 bases, and 15 bases separated the two germline ends. Germline loops: CDR1 MDHEN, CDR2 SYDVKM. The CDR3 runs 14 residues. The CDR3 DNA reads as TGTGCCAGCCGGGGGGCAGGACCGAATTCACCCCTCCACTTT. Its protein is CASRGAGPNSPLHF.

V usage is TRBV28 and J usage is TRBJ2-7; TRBD1 matches 9 bases. After removal of 5 bases from V and 2 bases from J, the junction contained 7 bases not matched to a gene. The germline V gene encodes CDR1 MDHEN and CDR2 SYDVKM. The CDR3 is made up of 15 amino acids. CDR3 amino acids: CASSPVGTGTYEQYF. CDR3 bases: TGTGCCAGCAGTCCGGTTGGGACAGGGACCTACGAGCAGTACTTC. Together with reference TRBV28 and TRBJ2-7, the CDR3 gives the full variable domain: DVKVTQSSRYLVKRTGEKVFLECVQDMDHENMFWYRQDPGLGLRLIYFSYDVKMKEKGDIPEGYSVSREKKERFSLILESASTNQTSMYLCASSPVGTGTYEQYFGPGTRLTVT.

V gene TRBV6-5 combines with J gene TRBJ1-1; D remains ambiguous. The V end lost 6 bases, the J end lost 0 bases, and 11 bases lay between the germline ends. The CDR3 extends over 14 amino acids. Per the germline V gene, CDR1 is MNHEY and CDR2 is SVGAGI. The CDR3 DNA reads TGTGCCAGCAGCCCGATTCTAATGAACACTGAAGCTTTCTTT. This encodes CASSPILMNTEAFF.

The J gene is TRBJ1-1, the V gene TRBV6-6; no clear D. The germline gives CDR1 MNHNY, CDR2 SVGAGI (reference sequence). V was cut by 0 bases and J by 0 bases, with 8 bases left in between. The length of the CDR3 is 15 residues. The CDR3 loop reads CASSYSRHLNTEAFF. In DNA form, the CDR3 reads TGTGCCAGCAGTTACTCGAGACACCTGAACACTGAAGCTTTCTTT.

This clone was seen only a few times. The V call is TRBV7-3, the J call TRBJ2-3; 7 nucleotides agree with TRBD2. Germline V CDR1 and CDR2: SGHTA, FQGTGA. The CDR3 runs 13 residues. The junction had 5 bases not matched to a gene; V was cut back by 6 bases and J by 5 bases. The CDR3 protein is CASRSGVGDTQYF. The CDR3 DNA reads TGTGCCAGCAGAAGCGGGGTAGGAGATACGCAGTATTTT.

This clone showed up just once. The chain is built from TRBV6-6 and TRBJ2-7; 9 nucleotides line up with TRBD1. The V gene's germline CDR1 is MNHNY and CDR2 SVGAGI (reference sequence). Trimming took 2 bases from V and 4 from J; bases not matched to a gene: 3. The CDR3 loop spans 14 amino acids. CDR3 in amino acids: CASSYRDRVYEQYF. DNA of the CDR3: TGTGCCAGCAGTTACCGGGACAGGGTATACGAGCAGTACTTC.

This clone came up once. The chain couples TRBV6-5 to TRBJ2-1; 10 nucleotides agree with TRBD2. The length of the CDR3 is 15 residues. Germline V gene sequence: CDR1 MNHEY, CDR2 SVGAGI. The trim removed 7 bases at V and 1 base at J, leaving 4 bases unmatched. CDR3 amino acids: CASNRAGGSYNEQFF. The DNA of the CDR3 is TGTGCCAGCAACAGAGCGGGAGGGTCCTACAATGAGCAGTTCTTC.

J is TRBJ1-2 and V is TRBV6-5; D remains unclear. Deletions cut 5 bases from V and 4 bases from J, with 8 bases between. The CDR3 totals 12 residues. The germline CDR1 and CDR2 sequences are MNHEY and SVGAGI. This CDR3 reads CASSTEGYGYTF. DNA of the CDR3: TGTGCCAGCAGTACAGAGGGCTATGGCTACACCTTC.

J is TRBJ1-2 and V is TRBV5-6; a weak D match, TRBD1 (5 bases). The CDR3 runs 13 residues. The germline gives CDR1 SGHDT, CDR2 YYEEEE. The V end was cut by 5 bases, the J end by 1 base, with 9 bases between. The CDR3 DNA follows: TGTGCCAGCAGAAGGGGCAGTAACTATGGCTACACCTTC. Translation gives CASRRGSNYGYTF.

The sample holds a few counts of this clone. The chain uses TRBV7-9 and TRBJ2-5, with D possibly being TRBD2 (5 bases). The germline V gene encodes CDR1 SEHNR and CDR2 FQNEAQ (reference sequence). This CDR3 is built from 14 residues. The V and J ends lost 4 bases and 9 bases respectively, with 18 bases between them. The CDR3 DNA reads as TGTGCCAGCAGCTCCGGAGCGGACTCCACGGCCCAGTACTTC. This gives the protein CASSSGADSTAQYF.

The V gene is TRBV30, the J gene TRBJ1-1; D possibly corresponds to TRBD1 (5 bases). V shed 2 bases and J shed 10 bases, with 8 bases lying between them. The CDR3 loop spans 10 amino acids. The V gene's germline CDR1 is GTSNPN and CDR2 SVGIG (reference sequence). Written as DNA, the CDR3 is TGTGCCTGGAGTTCGACAGCAGCTTTCTTT. Protein: CAWSSTAAFF.

This chain joins TRBV25-1 and TRBJ1-1, with a tentative D call TRBD1 (6 bases). The ends were cut back, 8 bases at V and 5 bases at J, with 15 bases in the middle. Germline lookup yields CDR1 MGHDK and CDR2 SYGVNS. There are 13 residues in the CDR3. The CDR3 bases are TGTGCCAGCTTGAACAGGGAAGTGACTGAAGCTTTCTTT. As protein: CASLNREVTEAFF.

V usage is TRBV30 and J usage is TRBJ1-2; 8 bases match TRBD1. Germline CDR1 is GTSNPN and CDR2 is SVGIG (reference sequence). The CDR3 sequence is 16 residues long. V was pared by 4 bases and J by 0 bases, with 10 bases of the junction left unmatched. Written as DNA, the CDR3 is TGTGCCTGGACACTCTGGGACAGGACACCTAACTATGGCTACACCTTC. It translates to CAWTLWDRTPNYGYTF.